This T cell receptor beta chain was recovered during a study of blood T cell repertoires in COVID-19 (dated by TCRdb to about 2020). Regarding the research as a whole: The collaborator samples originated in the United States, Italy and Spain and spanned the acute and convalescent phases of COVID-19. The prospective study material was composed of cDNA or gDNA derived from T cells, B-cell-depleted T cells, or PBMCs. The dataset comprised deeply sampled blood TCRbeta repertoires from subjects exposed to, actively infected with, or recovered from COVID-19. The repertoires were released in a freely available public database meant as a resource for research on the immune response to SARS-CoV-2. Samples were obtained from the ongoing ImmuneRACE study (first 160 participants) and from 1,200 or so subjects provided by 6 global collaborators. A de-identified subject ID, COVID-19 status, age in years and sex were almost always included in the sample metadata. Where available, HLA class I and class II types were taken from metadata supplied by the sample provider and were not determined by assay-based typing. Study-wide findings and limitations: Clinical and demographic metadata were provided uncurated, with the amount varying by source and participant.

The collaborating institutions used their own protocols to collect whole blood in K2EDTA tubes. For TCRbeta analysis, collaborator samples were shipped as frozen whole blood, as isolated PBMCs, or as DNA extracted from either sample type. TCRbeta CDR3 regions were amplified from genomic DNA using the immunoSEQ Assay, a bias-controlled multiplex PCR. As for how the authors treated the data: The number of nucleated cells in each sample was estimated by amplification of reference gene primers within the assay. To quantify the absolute abundance of each unique TCRbeta CDR3 rearrangement, sequence reads were collapsed and filtered. For each sample, productive Simpson clonality was calculated as the square root of Simpson's diversity index across productive rearrangements. Entries here come from immuneACCESS through TCRdb and include only in-frame sequences with V and J called. Some clones fail to appear in such tables; in the studies checked, an unresolved V gene covers under half of the shortfall, and the cause of the remainder is unknown. The DNA gave D and trimming, while V, J and clone size come from that table. The sample includes fewer than 250,000 clones, with 70% to 85% observed a single time. Over 1.5% of the sample comes from the top ten.

This clone has a handful of counts. Its recognized antigen is unknown. No per-base quality is available; no much larger clone lies one base away. Based on the germline V gene (reference sequence), the CDR1 and CDR2 sequences are LGHDT and YNNKEL. V and J are truncated by 4 bases and 6 bases respectively, leaving an intervening sequence of 15 bases. From the cysteine through the phenylalanine, the CDR3 covers 14 amino acids. This entry keeps only the CDR3 DNA: 42 bases, framed from base 1. Specimen: peripheral blood. The rearrangement combines TRBV3-1 (or the pseudogene TRBV3-2) with TRBJ1-1, and possibly TRBD1, on 6 matching bases. This sequence was found in an elderly woman with acute or convalescent COVID-19. The CDR3 region: CASSRGGAGAEAFF. The base sequence is TGTGCCAGCAGCCGGGGGGGGGCAGGTGCTGAAGCTTTCTTT.